These T cell receptor beta chains were read from a single sample in a study of blood T cell repertoires in COVID-19. Using immunoSEQ multiplex PCR, the repertoire was profiled, and TCRdb retains in-frame clones only, with some absent. The sample yields about 91,000 clones, 77% seen once. Source material: peripheral blood. These receptors came from a woman aged 80 or over with acute or convalescent COVID-19. Each CDR3 is given with its conserved first and last residue. A D gene is named only where the DNA matches it firmly. Some rows mark clone size as missing; the rest say once, few, many or name a class of expanded clone.

j_call,clone_size,d_call,v_call,cdr3_length,cdr3_nt,cdr3_aa
TRBJ2-3,NA,TRBD2,TRBV6-5,15,TGTGCCAGCAGTTATCGAGCGGGGGGCACAGATACGCAGTATTTT,CASSYRAGGTDTQYF
TRBJ1-5,NA,TRBD1,TRBV19,14,TGTGCCAGTAGTATAGGGACAGGCTACCAGCCCCAGCATTTT,CASSIGTGYQPQHF
TRBJ2-7,NA,TRBD2,TRBV3-1/TRBV3-2,15,TGTGCCAGCAGGAAGGGACTAGCGGGCCCCTACGAGCAGTACTTC,CASRKGLAGPYEQYF
TRBJ2-7,NA,TRBD2,TRBV29-1,13,TGCAGCGTCTCGTCGAGCGGGAGTGGCGAGCAGTACTTC,CSVSSSGSGEQYF
TRBJ2-1,NA,NA,TRBV4-3,17,TGCGCCAGCAGCCAAGATCACGTGGGCGGGGCCTACAATGAGCAGTTCTTC,CASSQDHVGGAYNEQFF
TRBJ1-5,once,NA,TRBV21-1,14,TGTGCCAGCACCCCGACAGGGGGCAATCAGCCCCAGCATTTT,CASTPTGGNQPQHF
TRBJ1-6,NA,NA,TRBV2,20,TGTGCCAGCAGTGAAGCCTACCTTGGACGGGGAAGCTCCTATAATTCACCCCTCCACTTT,CASSEAYLGRGSSYNSPLHF
TRBJ2-5,NA,NA,TRBV3-1/TRBV3-2,13,TGTGCCAGCAGCCGGACAGAGATTAGGACCCAGTACTTC,CASSRTEIRTQYF
TRBJ1-3,NA,TRBD1,TRBV7-2,18,TGTGCCAGCAGCCTAGAAGGACAGGGGCCCTTCTCTGGAAACACCATATATTTT,CASSLEGQGPFSGNTIYF
TRBJ2-5,NA,NA,TRBV20-1,10,TGCAGTGCTAGTTCGGGGACCCAGTACTTC,CSASSGTQYF
TRBJ2-4,NA,TRBD2,TRBV6-2/TRBV6-3,16,TGTGCCAGCAGTTCTCTCTCCAGCGGGGGACAAGGCATTCAGTACTTC,CASSSLSSGGQGIQYF
TRBJ1-4,NA,TRBD1,TRBV28,14,TGTGCCAGCAGTCCTCGACAGGGGATCGGGAAACTGTTTTTT,CASSPRQGIGKLFF
TRBJ1-2,NA,NA,TRBV10-3,13,TGTGCCATCAGTGATCCTGAACTCTATGGCTACACCTTC,CAISDPELYGYTF